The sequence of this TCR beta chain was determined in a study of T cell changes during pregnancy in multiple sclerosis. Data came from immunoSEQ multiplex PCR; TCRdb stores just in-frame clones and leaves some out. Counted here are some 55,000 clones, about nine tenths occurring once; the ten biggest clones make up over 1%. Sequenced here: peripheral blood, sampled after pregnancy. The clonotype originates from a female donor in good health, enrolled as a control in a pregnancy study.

This CDR3 is CAWRGGRTPETQYF. As DNA, the CDR3 is TGTGCCTGGAGAGGGGGCAGGACCCCGGAGACCCAGTACTTC. The J gene is TRBJ2-5, the V gene TRBV30; 7 nucleotides agree with TRBD1. V lost 3 bases and J lost 5; bases outside the gene matches: 9. Germline CDR1 and CDR2: GTSNPN and SVGIG (reference sequence). The CDR3 contains 14 residues.